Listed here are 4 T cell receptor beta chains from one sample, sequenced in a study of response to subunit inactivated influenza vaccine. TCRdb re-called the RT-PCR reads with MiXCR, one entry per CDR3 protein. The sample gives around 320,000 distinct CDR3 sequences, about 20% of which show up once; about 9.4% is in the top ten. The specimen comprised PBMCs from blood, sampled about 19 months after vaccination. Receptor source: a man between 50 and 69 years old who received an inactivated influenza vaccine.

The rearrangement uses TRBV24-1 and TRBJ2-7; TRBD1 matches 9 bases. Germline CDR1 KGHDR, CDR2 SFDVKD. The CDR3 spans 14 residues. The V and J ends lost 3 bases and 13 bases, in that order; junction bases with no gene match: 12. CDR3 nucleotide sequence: TGTGCCACCAGTGATCCCGGACAGGGGAATTGGAAATACTTC. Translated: CATSDPGQGNWKYF.

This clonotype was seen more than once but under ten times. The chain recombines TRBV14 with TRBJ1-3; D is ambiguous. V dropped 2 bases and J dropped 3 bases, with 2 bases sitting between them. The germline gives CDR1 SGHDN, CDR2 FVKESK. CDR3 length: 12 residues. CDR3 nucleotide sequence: TGTGCCAGCAGCCAACTTGGAAACACCATATATTTT. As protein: CASSQLGNTIYF. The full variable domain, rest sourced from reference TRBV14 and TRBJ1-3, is EAGVTQFPSHSVIEKGQTVTLRCDPISGHDNLYWYRRVMGKEIKFLLHFVKESKQDESGMPNNRFLAERTGGTYSTLKVQPAELEDSGVYFCASSQLGNTIYFGEGSWLTVV.

The CDR3 here is CASSPGLAGETDTQYF. The DNA for the CDR3 is TGCGCCAGCAGCCCCGGACTAGCGGGGGAAACAGATACGCAGTATTTT. The rearrangement links TRBV4-3 to TRBJ2-3; 13 bases agree with TRBD2. The V and J ends lost 4 bases and 3 bases, in that order; junction bases with no gene match: 4. CDR1 and CDR2 from the germline V gene are LGHNA and YSLEER. The CDR3 totals 16 residues.

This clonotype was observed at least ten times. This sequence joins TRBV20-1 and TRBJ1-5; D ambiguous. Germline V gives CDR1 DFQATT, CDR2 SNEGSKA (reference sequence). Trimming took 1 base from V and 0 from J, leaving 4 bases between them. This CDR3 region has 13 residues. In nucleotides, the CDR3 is TGCAGTGCTAGAGGTTCTAGCAATCAGCCCCAGCATTTT. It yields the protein CSARGSSNQPQHF.